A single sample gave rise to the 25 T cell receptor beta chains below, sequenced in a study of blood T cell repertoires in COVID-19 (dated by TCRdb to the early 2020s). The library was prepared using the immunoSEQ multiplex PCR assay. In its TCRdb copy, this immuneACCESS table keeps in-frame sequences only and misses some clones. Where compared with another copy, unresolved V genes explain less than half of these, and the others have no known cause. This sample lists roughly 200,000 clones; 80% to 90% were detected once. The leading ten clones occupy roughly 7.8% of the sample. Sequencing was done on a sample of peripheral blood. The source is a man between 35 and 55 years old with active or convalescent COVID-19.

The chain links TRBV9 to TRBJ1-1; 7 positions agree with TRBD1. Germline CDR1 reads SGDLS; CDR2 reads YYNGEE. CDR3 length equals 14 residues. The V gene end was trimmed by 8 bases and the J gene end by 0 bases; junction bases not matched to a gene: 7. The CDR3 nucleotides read TGTGCCAGTACAAGGGACAGACTGAACACTGAAGCTTTCTTT. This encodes CASTRDRLNTEAFF.

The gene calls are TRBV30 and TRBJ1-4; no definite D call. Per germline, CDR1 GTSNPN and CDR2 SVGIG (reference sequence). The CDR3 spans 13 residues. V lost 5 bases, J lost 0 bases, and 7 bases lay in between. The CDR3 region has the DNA TGTGCCTGGTGGCAAACAACTAATGAAAAACTGTTTTTT. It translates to CAWWQTTNEKLFF.

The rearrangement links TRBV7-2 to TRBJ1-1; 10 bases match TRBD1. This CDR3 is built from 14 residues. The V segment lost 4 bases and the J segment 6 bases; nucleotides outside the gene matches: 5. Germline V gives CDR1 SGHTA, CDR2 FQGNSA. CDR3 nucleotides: TGTGCCAGCAGCTGGACAGGGGGTTTGTCTGAAGCTTTCTTT. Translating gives CASSWTGGLSEAFF. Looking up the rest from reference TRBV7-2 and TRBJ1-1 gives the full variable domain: GAGVSQSPSNKVTEKGKDVELRCDPISGHTALYWYRQSLGQGLEFLIYFQGNSAPDKSGLPSDRFSAERTGGSVSTLTIQRTQQEDSAVYLCASSWTGGLSEAFFGQGTRLTVV.

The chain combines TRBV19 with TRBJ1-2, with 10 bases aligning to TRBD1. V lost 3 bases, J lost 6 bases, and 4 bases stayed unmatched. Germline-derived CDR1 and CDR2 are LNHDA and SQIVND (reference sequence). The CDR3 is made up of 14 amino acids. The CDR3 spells CASSIVGQGNGYTF. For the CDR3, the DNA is TGTGCCAGTAGTATCGTGGGACAGGGGAATGGCTACACCTTC.

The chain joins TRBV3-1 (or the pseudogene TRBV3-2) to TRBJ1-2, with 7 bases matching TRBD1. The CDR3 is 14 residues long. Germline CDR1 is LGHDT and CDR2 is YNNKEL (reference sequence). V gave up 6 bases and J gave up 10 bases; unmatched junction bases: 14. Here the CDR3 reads CASRQNYRGGDYTF. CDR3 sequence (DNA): TGTGCCAGCAGACAAAATTACAGGGGAGGCGACTACACCTTC.

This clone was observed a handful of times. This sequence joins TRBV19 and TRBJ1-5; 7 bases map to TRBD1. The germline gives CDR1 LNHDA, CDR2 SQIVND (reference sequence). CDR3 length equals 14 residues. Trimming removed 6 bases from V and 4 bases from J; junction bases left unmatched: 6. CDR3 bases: TGTGCCAGTAGCGAGGACAGGTTGAATCAGCCCCAGCATTTT. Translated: CASSEDRLNQPQHF.

The CDR3 coding sequence is TGTGCCAGCAGCTCGGGGTCCTGGGGCAATCAGCCCCAGCATTTT. Translated: CASSSGSWGNQPQHF. The chain couples TRBV7-9 to TRBJ1-5, with D unresolved. With 4 bases removed from V and 2 bases from J, the gap between germline ends came to 12 bases. The CDR3 spans 15 residues. From germline, CDR1 is SEHNR and CDR2 FQNEAQ (reference sequence).

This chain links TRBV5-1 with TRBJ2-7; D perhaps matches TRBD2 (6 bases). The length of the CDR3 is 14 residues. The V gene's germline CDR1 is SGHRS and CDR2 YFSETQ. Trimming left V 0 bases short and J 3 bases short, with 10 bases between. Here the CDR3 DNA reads TGCGCCAGCAGCTTGGGGGACGGGAGCTACGAGCAGTACTTC. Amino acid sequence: CASSLGDGSYEQYF.

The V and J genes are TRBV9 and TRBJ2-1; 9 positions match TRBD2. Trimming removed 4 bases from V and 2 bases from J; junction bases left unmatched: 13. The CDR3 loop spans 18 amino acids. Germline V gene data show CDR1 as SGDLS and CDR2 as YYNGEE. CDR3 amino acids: CASSSPPGGGDPYNEQFF. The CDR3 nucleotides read TGTGCCAGCAGCTCCCCCCCGGGCGGGGGGGACCCCTACAATGAGCAGTTCTTC. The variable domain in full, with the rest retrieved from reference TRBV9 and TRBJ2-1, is DSGVTQTPKHLITATGQRVTLRCSPRSGDLSVYWYQQSLDQGLQFLIQYYNGEERAKGNILERFSAQQFPDLHSELNLSSLELGDSALYFCASSSPPGGGDPYNEQFFGPGTRLTVL.

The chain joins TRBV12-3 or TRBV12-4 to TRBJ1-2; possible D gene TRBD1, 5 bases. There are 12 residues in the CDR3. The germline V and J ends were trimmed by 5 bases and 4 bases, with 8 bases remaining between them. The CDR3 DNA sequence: TGTGCCAGCAGTCCGGGGGGCTATGGCTACACCTTC. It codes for CASSPGGYGYTF.

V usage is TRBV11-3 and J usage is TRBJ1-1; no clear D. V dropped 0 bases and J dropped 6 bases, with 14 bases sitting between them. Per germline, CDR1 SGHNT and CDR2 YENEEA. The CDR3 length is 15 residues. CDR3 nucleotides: TGTGCCAGCAGCTTAGATTCCCCTCGTTATTCTGAAGCTTTCTTT. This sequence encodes CASSLDSPRYSEAFF. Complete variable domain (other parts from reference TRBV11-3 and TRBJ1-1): EAGVVQSPRYKIIEKKQPVAFWCNPISGHNTLYWYLQNLGQGPELLIRYENEEAVDDSQLPKDRFSAERLKGVDSTLKIQPAELGDSAVYLCASSLDSPRYSEAFFGQGTRLTVV.

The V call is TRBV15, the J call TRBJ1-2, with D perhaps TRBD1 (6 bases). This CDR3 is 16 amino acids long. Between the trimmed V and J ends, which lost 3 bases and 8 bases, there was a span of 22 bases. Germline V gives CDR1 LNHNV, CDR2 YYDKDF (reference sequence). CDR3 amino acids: CATSRTRARVDRGYTF. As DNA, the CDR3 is TGTGCCACCAGCAGGACTCGAGCCAGGGTGGACAGAGGCTACACCTTC.

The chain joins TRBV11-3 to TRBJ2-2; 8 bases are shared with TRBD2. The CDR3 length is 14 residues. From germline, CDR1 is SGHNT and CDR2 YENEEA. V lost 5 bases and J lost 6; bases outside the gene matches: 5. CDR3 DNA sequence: TGTGCCAGCAGCAACCGGGGGGGGCCCGGGGAGCTGTTTTTT. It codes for CASSNRGGPGELFF.

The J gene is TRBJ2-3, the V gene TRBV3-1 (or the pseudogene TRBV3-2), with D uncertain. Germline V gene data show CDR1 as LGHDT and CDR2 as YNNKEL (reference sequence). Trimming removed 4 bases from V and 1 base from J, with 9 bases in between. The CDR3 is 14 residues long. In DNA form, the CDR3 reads TGTGCCAGCAGCCCTTTTCCAGGCACAGATACGCAGTATTTT. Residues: CASSPFPGTDTQYF.

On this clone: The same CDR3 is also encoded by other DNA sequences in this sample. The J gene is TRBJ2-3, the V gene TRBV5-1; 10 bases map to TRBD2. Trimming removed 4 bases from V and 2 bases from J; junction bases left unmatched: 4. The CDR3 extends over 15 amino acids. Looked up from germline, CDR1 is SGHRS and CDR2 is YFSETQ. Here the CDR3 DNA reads TGCGCCAGCAGCCCAAGCGGGGGGGCCACAGATACGCAGTATTTT. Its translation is CASSPSGGATDTQYF.

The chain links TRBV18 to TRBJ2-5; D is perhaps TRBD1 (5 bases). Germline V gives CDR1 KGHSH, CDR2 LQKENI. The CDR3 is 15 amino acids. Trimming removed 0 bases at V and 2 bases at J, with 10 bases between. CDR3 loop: CASSPPDRQQETQYF. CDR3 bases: TGTGCCAGCTCACCACCCGACAGACAACAAGAGACCCAGTACTTC.

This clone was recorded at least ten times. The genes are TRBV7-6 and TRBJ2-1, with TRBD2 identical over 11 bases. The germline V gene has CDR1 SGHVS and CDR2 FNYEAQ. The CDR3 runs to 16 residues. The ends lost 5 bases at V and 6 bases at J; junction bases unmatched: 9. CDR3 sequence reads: CASSQTGTSGFNEQFF. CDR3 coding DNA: TGTGCCAGCAGCCAAACCGGGACTAGCGGTTTCAATGAGCAGTTCTTC.

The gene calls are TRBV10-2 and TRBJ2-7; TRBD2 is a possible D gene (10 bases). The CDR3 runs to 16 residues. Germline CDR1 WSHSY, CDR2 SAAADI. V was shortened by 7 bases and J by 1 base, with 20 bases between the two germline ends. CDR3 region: CASISGGTGFSYEQYF. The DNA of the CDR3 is TGCGCCAGCATTAGCGGGGGGACAGGGTTTTCCTACGAGCAGTACTTC.

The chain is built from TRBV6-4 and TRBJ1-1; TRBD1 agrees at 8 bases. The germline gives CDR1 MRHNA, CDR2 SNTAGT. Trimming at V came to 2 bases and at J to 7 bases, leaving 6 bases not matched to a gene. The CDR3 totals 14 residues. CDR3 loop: CASSDTGTGSEAFF. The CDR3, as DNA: TGTGCCAGCAGTGACACCGGGACAGGCAGTGAAGCTTTCTTT.

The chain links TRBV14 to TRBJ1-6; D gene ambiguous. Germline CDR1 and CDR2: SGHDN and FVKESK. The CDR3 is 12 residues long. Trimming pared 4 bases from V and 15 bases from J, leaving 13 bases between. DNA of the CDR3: TGTGCCAGCAGCCCGGGGAATTTTCACCTCCACTTT. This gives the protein CASSPGNFHLHF.

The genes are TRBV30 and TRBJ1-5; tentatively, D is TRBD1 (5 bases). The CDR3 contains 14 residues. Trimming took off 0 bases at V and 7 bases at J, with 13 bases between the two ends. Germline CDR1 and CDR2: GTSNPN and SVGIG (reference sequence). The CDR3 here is CAWSVGRGRQPQHF. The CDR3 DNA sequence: TGTGCCTGGAGTGTGGGAAGGGGAAGGCAGCCCCAGCATTTT. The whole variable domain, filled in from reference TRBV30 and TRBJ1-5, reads SQTIHQWPATLVQPVGSPLSLECTVEGTSNPNLYWYRQAAGRGLQLLFYSVGIGQISSEVPQNLSASRPQDRQFILSSKKLLLSDSGFYLCAWSVGRGRQPQHFGDGTRLSIL.

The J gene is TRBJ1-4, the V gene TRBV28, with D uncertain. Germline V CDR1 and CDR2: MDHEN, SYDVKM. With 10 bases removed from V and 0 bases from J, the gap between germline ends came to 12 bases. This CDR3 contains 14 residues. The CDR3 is CATYSHATNEKLFF. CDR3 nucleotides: TGTGCCACCTACAGTCATGCAACTAATGAAAAACTGTTTTTT.

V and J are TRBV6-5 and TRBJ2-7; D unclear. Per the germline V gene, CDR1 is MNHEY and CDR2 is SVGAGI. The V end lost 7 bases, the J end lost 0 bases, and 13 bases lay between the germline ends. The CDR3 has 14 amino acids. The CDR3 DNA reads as TGTGCCAGCATGAAAGCCAGGTACTCCTACGAGCAGTACTTC. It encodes CASMKARYSYEQYF.

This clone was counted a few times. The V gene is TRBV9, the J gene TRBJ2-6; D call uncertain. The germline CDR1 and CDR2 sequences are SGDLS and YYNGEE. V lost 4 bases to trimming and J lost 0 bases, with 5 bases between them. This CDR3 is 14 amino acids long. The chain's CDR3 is CASSTSSGANVLTF. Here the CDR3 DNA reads TGTGCCAGCAGCACAAGCTCTGGGGCCAACGTCCTGACTTTC.

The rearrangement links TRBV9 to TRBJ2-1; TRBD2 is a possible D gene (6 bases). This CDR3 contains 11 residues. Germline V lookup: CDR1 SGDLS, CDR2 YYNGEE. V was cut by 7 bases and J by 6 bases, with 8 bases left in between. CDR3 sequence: CASGGFNEQFF. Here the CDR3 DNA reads TGTGCCAGCGGGGGGTTCAATGAGCAGTTCTTC.